This paragraph covers one TCR beta chain sequence. As yet, its antigen is unknown. This specimen comes from a study of T cells after yellow fever vaccination. Study context: The authors prepared low-cell-number fractions using SMART-Seq v4 Ultra Low Input.

Study-level findings and limits: Contamination of FACS-sorted repertoires by abundant clonotypes from the bulk population could occur. Booster sampling recovered most clones from primary vaccination (96% CD4, around 88% CD8).

Losses at the gene ends were 0 bases for V and 6 bases for J; bases not matched to a gene: 20. Germline lookup yields CDR1 SGHRS and CDR2 YFSETQ. This CDR3 has 20 amino acids. From the 5' RACE reads, TCRdb called clonotypes with MiXCR, one entry per CDR3 protein. The sample holds roughly 520,000 distinct CDR3 sequences, around a fifth seen once. The chain combines TRBV5-1 with TRBJ2-2; 7 nucleotides line up with TRBD2. Sequenced here: PBMCs, sampled 21 days after the first yellow fever vaccination. This clonotype was sampled from a man younger than 30 who received the YFV17D yellow fever vaccine. CDR3 bases: TGCGCCAGCAGCTTGGAAGGACTAGTGGCGCGGCGATGGGGGTCCGGGGAGCTGTTTTTT. The encoded protein is CASSLEGLVARRWGSGELFF.